Listed below are T cell receptor beta chains from one sample, sequenced in a study of tumor-infiltrating lymphocytes in primary liver carcinoma. MiXCR was run by TCRdb on the multiplex PCR reads, yielding one entry per CDR3 protein. Among about 210,000 distinct CDR3 sequences, approximately 65% were seen once, and the ten largest hold 7% to 8.5%. Specimen: peripheral blood. Source of these receptors: a woman in her fifties or sixties with primary liver carcinoma and hepatitis B virus infection. Both conserved end residues are part of each CDR3. Fields, in order: clone size, J gene, V gene, D gene, CDR3 protein, CDR3 DNA. D genes are given only for firm matches. Where a row states a size, it is once, few, many or the class of an expanded clone; other rows omit it.

>.|TRBJ2-1|TRBV11-2|.
CASSLYGNVPSANQFF
TGTGCCAGTAGCTTATATGGAAATGTTCCTAGCGCGAATCAGTTCTTC
>.|TRBJ2-5|TRBV7-3|.
CASSPSGGVETQYF
TGTGCCAGCAGCCCTTCCGGAGGGGTAGAGACCCAGTACTTC
>.|TRBJ2-5|TRBV12-5|.
CASSSSDSPRETQYF
TGTGCTAGTAGTAGCTCGGACAGCCCGAGGGAGACCCAGTACTTC
>.|TRBJ1-1|TRBV10-2|.
CASSVNTEAIF
TGCGCCAGCTCGGTGAACACTGAAGCTATCTTT
>.|TRBJ2-5|TRBV5-1|TRBD2
CASSLPSGGPPETQYF
TGCGCCAGCAGCTTGCCCTCGGGAGGGCCTCCAGAGACCCAGTACTTC
>.|TRBJ2-1|TRBV5-1|TRBD2
CASTHSGSPYNEQFF
TGCGCCAGCACCCATAGCGGGAGTCCCTACAATGAGCAGTTCTTC
>.|TRBJ1-1|TRBV28|.
CASCLLGGEAFF
TGTGCCAGCTGTTTATTGGGGGGGGAAGCTTTCTTT
>.|TRBJ1-4|TRBV11-2|.
CVSSHFGRGGGNEKLFF
TGCGTCAGCAGCCACTTTGGCAGGGGCGGTGGAAATGAAAAACTGTTTTTT
>.|TRBJ2-3|TRBV11-2|.
CASDLDIGDREYF
TGTGCCAGCGACTTAGATATCGGGGACCGCGAATACTTT
>many|TRBJ2-1|TRBV6-5|.
CASSYRDVYNEQFF
TGTGCCAGCAGTTACCGGGACGTCTACAATGAGCAGTTCTTC
>few|TRBJ1-1|TRBV21-1|.
CASNAEMNTEAFF
TGTGCCAGCAACGCGGAAATGAACACTGAAGCTTTCTTT
>few|TRBJ2-7|TRBV7-9|.
CASSPRGAGGAHPSSSYEQYF
TGTGCCAGCAGCCCCAGGGGGGCCGGGGGAGCACATCCGTCGAGCTCCTACGAGCAGTACTTC
>few|TRBJ2-1|TRBV11-2|.
CASSLGQNNVHFF
TGTGCCAGCAGCTTAGGACAGAACAATGTGCATTTCTTC
>.|TRBJ2-2|TRBV4-1|TRBD1
CASNQDLTGVYSDTGELFF
TGCGCCAGCAACCAAGATCTGACAGGGGTTTATTCGGACACCGGGGAGCTGTTTTTT
>.|TRBJ2-3|TRBV10-3|.
CAISVDGTDTQYF
TGTGCCATCAGTGTTGACGGTACAGATACGCAGTATTTT
>.|TRBJ2-7|TRBV11-2|TRBD2
CATSLNRGTNSEQYF
TGTGCCACCAGCTTAAATCGGGGGACTAACTCCGAGCAGTACTTC
>.|TRBJ2-7|TRBV11-2|.
CASSLVVSGGQYF
TGTGCCAGCAGCTTAGTTGTGTCAGGAGGGCAGTACTTC
>.|TRBJ2-2|TRBV12-3/TRBV12-4|.
CASNWGGGSNTEELFF
TGTGCCAGCAATTGGGGAGGCGGATCGAACACCGAGGAGCTGTTTTTT
>.|TRBJ2-1|TRBV12-5|TRBD2
CASGQTSGIYNEQFF
TGTGCTAGTGGCCAGACTAGCGGCATATACAATGAGCAGTTCTTC
>once|TRBJ2-3|TRBV12-3/TRBV12-4|.
CASTRRELAKWVSSDVQYF
TGTGCCAGCACCCGACGGGAACTAGCCAAGTGGGTGAGCTCAGATGTGCAGTATTTT
>.|TRBJ2-2|TRBV5-1|.
CASSPGHLNTGELFF
TGCGCCAGCAGCCCGGGACACCTCAACACCGGGGAGCTGTTTTTT
>many|TRBJ2-4|TRBV11-2|.
CASGQGLKNIQYF
TGTGCCAGCGGGCAGGGCCTCAAAAACATTCAGTACTTC
>.|TRBJ2-3|TRBV4-2|.
CASSLEGGGGDTQYF
TGTGCCAGCAGCCTTGAGGGGGGAGGAGGAGATACGCAGTATTTT
>.|TRBJ2-1|TRBV11-3|.
CASSIDGGVYNEQFF
TGTGCCAGCAGTATAGATGGAGGGGTCTACAATGAGCAGTTCTTC
>.|TRBJ2-2|TRBV6-5|.
CASCYPLGQNTGELFF
TGTGCCAGCTGTTACCCTCTGGGACAGAACACCGGGGAGCTGTTTTTT
>.|TRBJ2-5|TRBV11-2|.
CSSSLGLEETQYF
TGTTCTAGCAGCTTGGGCTTAGAAGAGACCCAGTACTTC
>many|TRBJ2-7|TRBV5-4|.
CASRSILSYEQYF
TGTGCCAGCAGGTCGATATTATCCTACGAGCAGTACTTC
>many|TRBJ1-1|TRBV12-5|TRBD1
CASGEKQGASTEAFF
TGTGCTAGTGGTGAGAAACAGGGGGCAAGTACTGAAGCTTTCTTT
>many|TRBJ2-2|TRBV11-2|.
CASSIPGTSPGELFF
TGTGCCAGCAGCATCCCCGGGACAAGTCCCGGGGAGCTGTTTTTT
>few|TRBJ1-2|TRBV7-8|TRBD1
CASSASQGNYGYTF
TGTGCCAGCAGCGCATCACAGGGGAACTATGGCTACACCTTC
>once|TRBJ2-1|TRBV9|TRBD2
CASSVSSGSNNEQFF
TGTGCCAGCAGCGTTTCTAGCGGGAGCAACAATGAGCAGTTCTTC
>once|TRBJ2-5|TRBV28|.
CASSWTEFQETQYF
TGTGCCAGCAGCTGGACAGAGTTTCAAGAGACCCAGTACTTC
>.|TRBJ2-7|TRBV28|.
CASRKRLNVHKQYF
TGTGCCAGCAGAAAAAGACTAAACGTCCACAAGCAGTACTTC
>.|TRBJ2-5|TRBV4-3|.
CASSQGGLPSVTQYF
TGCGCCAGCAGTCAAGGGGGACTGCCGTCTGTGACCCAGTACTTC
>.|TRBJ2-6|TRBV29-1|.
CSADAGSGANILTF
TGCAGCGCTGATGCCGGCTCTGGGGCCAACATCCTGACTTTC
>.|TRBJ2-3|TRBV11-2|TRBD1
CASSLDRGAQPQYF
TGTGCCAGTAGCTTAGACAGGGGGGCCCAGCCCCAGTATTTT
>.|TRBJ2-1|TRBV28|.
CASSPHLYERFF
TGTGCCAGCAGTCCCCACCTCTATGAGCGGTTCTTC
>.|TRBJ1-3|TRBV4-2|TRBD1
CAGSQDRTGSGNTIYF
TGTGCCGGCAGCCAAGATAGGACAGGGTCTGGAAACACCATATATTTT
>many|TRBJ1-1|TRBV4-2|TRBD1
CASSQAAGGVNTEAFF
TGTGCCAGCAGCCAAGCGGCAGGGGGGGTGAACACTGAAGCTTTCTTT
>many|TRBJ1-5|TRBV6-5|TRBD1
CARWDREDQPQHF
TGTGCCAGATGGGACAGGGAGGATCAGCCCCAGCATTTT
>many|TRBJ2-3|TRBV6-5|TRBD2
CASTPGLAGVDTQYF
TGTGCCAGCACACCGGGACTAGCGGGAGTAGATACGCAGTATTTT
>.|TRBJ2-1|TRBV28|TRBD1
CASPPAGTGEGYNEPFF
TGTGCCAGCCCACCCGCCGGGACAGGCGAGGGGTACAATGAGCCGTTCTTC
>.|TRBJ1-2|TRBV5-3|TRBD1
CARSLTTGDYGYTF
TGTGCCAGAAGCTTGACAACAGGGGACTATGGCTACACCTTC
>.|TRBJ2-3|TRBV20-1|.
CSALDYSTDTQYF
TGCAGTGCCCTCGACTACTCCACAGATACGCAGTATTTT
>.|TRBJ2-7|TRBV11-2|.
CASSDWRAATYERYF
TGTGCCAGCAGCGACTGGCGGGCGGCCACCTACGAGCGGTACTTC
>many|TRBJ2-5|TRBV6-2/TRBV6-3|.
CASSKSGSGTQYF
TGTGCCAGCAGCAAAAGCGGCTCAGGGACCCAGTACTTC
>.|TRBJ2-3|TRBV5-1|.
CASSLGSLGVTQYF
TGCGCCAGCAGCCTAGGGTCCCTGGGAGTTACGCAGTATTTT
>many|TRBJ2-7|TRBV11-2|.
CASSFSRQSPGGF
TGTGCCAGCAGCTTTAGCCGCCAGTCCCCCGGCGGCTTC
>.|TRBJ2-5|TRBV5-1|.
CASSSNTGLQETQYF
TGCGCCAGCAGCTCGAACACGGGACTCCAAGAGACCCAGTACTTC
>few|TRBJ1-3|TRBV28|.
CASSFDVSGNTIYF
TGTGCCAGCAGTTTCGACGTCTCTGGAAACACCATATATTTT
>.|TRBJ1-1|TRBV29-1|.
CSVLKMNTEAFF
TGCAGCGTGTTGAAGATGAACACTGAAGCTTTCTTT
>.|TRBJ2-7|TRBV5-4|.
CASSSGAVYGQYF
TGTGCCAGCAGCTCGGGCGCAGTCTACGGGCAGTACTTC
>medium-sized|TRBJ2-2|TRBV11-1|TRBD2
CASSAGTSWNTGELFF
TGTGCCAGCAGCGCGGGGACTAGCTGGAACACCGGGGAGCTGTTTTTT
>.|TRBJ2-1|TRBV12-3/TRBV12-4|.
CASSSRPSAWYNEQFF
TGCGCCAGCAGCAGCCGACCTAGCGCCTGGTACAATGAGCAGTTCTTC
>.|TRBJ2-7|TRBV11-2|.
CASSCRTAPSYVQYF
TGTGCCAGCAGCTGTAGGACAGCCCCCTCCTACGTGCAGTACTTC
>.|TRBJ2-2|TRBV6-2/TRBV6-3|.
CAGGGVLNTGEPLF
TGTGCCGGTGGCGGGGTACTGAACACCGGGGAGCCGCTTTTT
>.|TRBJ2-1|TRBV12-3/TRBV12-4|.
CASKGGVHKYNEQFF
TGTGCCAGCAAAGGGGGGGTGCATAAGTACAATGAGCAGTTCTTC
>.|TRBJ2-3|TRBV5-1|TRBD2
CASSLVTSAGDTQYF
TGCGCCAGCAGCTTGGTGACTAGCGCGGGGGATACGCAGTATTTT
>.|TRBJ2-5|TRBV5-5|.
CASSLESGPRETQYF
TGTGCCAGCAGCTTGGAATCAGGCCCTAGGGAGACCCAGTACTTC